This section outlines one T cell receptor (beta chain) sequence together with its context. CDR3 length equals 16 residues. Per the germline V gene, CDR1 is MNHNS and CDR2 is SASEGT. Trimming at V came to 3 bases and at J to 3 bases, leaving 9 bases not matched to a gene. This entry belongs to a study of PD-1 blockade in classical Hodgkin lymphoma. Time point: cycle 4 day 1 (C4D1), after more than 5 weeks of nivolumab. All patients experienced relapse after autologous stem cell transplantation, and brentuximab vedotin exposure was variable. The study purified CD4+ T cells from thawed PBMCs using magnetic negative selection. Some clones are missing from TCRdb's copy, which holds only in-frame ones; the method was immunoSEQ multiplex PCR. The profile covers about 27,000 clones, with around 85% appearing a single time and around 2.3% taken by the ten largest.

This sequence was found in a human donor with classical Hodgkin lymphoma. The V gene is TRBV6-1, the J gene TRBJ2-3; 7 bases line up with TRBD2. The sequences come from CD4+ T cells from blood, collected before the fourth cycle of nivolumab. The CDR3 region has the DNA TGTGCCAGCAGTGACCCGGGGGGAATAGGGACAGATACGCAGTATTTT. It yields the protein CASSDPGGIGTDTQYF.